The 7 T cell receptor beta chains below come from one sample, sequenced in a study of shared clonotypes between healthy human individuals. TCRdb's copy holds only in-frame clones and misses some; the assay was immunoSEQ multiplex PCR. The table shows about 560,000 clones, with roughly 72% occurring only once. The specimen was PBMCs. All receptors derive from a woman between 40 and 50 years old in good health. Some clones in this sample may be carry-over from other donors' samples.

The genes are TRBV28 and TRBJ1-1; TRBD1 might be the D (5 bases). This CDR3 is 13 amino acids long. Germline CDR1 MDHEN, CDR2 SYDVKM. V lost 3 bases and J 11 bases, leaving 16 bases between the germline ends. The CDR3, as DNA: TGTGCCAGCAGTTTCCCCCGGGGCCGAGACGCTTTCTTT. Protein sequence: CASSFPRGRDAFF.

This rearrangement joins TRBV5-4 to TRBJ2-7; no firm D call. Per the germline V gene, CDR1 is SGHNT and CDR2 is YYREEE (reference sequence). V shed 0 bases and J shed 6 bases, with 7 bases lying between them. The CDR3 contains 12 residues. The CDR3 spells CASSLVAGEQYF. The CDR3 nucleotides read TGTGCCAGCAGCTTGGTGGCAGGCGAGCAGTACTTC.

Here the CDR3 reads CASSDIFGQQETQYF. CDR3 coding DNA: TGTGCCAGCAGTGACATCTTCGGACAGCAAGAGACCCAGTACTTC. The V call is TRBV6-1, the J call TRBJ2-5; maybe TRBD1 (6 bases). Deletions cut 3 bases from V and 2 bases from J, with 13 bases between. There are 15 residues in the CDR3. Germline CDR1 is MNHNS and CDR2 is SASEGT.

The rearrangement uses TRBV28 and TRBJ2-3, with D perhaps matching TRBD1 (5 bases). The CDR3 consists of 16 residues. The germline V gene has CDR1 MDHEN and CDR2 SYDVKM. Trimming stripped 5 bases from V and 0 bases from J, with 15 bases between. The CDR3 protein is CASSGPGADSTDTQYF. DNA for the CDR3: TGTGCCAGCAGTGGCCCTGGGGCGGATAGCACAGATACGCAGTATTTT.

The chain uses TRBV11-3 and TRBJ2-3; D possibly corresponds to TRBD2 (5 bases). Deletions cut 1 base from V and 1 base from J, with 9 bases between. Germline CDR1 SGHNT, CDR2 YENEEA. CDR3 size: 15 residues. The CDR3 DNA reads as TGTGCCAGCAGCTTAGGAGGGCCCGGCACAGATACGCAGTATTTT. Translated, it gives CASSLGGPGTDTQYF.

J is TRBJ1-2 and V is TRBV5-6; D is unresolved. The CDR3 is 13 amino acids. Per the germline V gene, CDR1 is SGHDT and CDR2 is YYEEEE. Trimming took 0 bases from V and 7 from J, leaving 10 bases between them. In nucleotides, the CDR3 is TGTGCCAGCAGCTTGGACCCCGGTCCTGGCTACACCTTC. Its protein is CASSLDPGPGYTF.

This chain connects TRBV30 to TRBJ2-3; TRBD2 matches 9 bases. With V trimmed by 5 bases and J by 0 bases, 6 bases remained unmatched. Looked up from germline, CDR1 is GTSNPN and CDR2 is SVGIG (reference sequence). The CDR3 totals 15 residues. The CDR3 nucleotides read TGTGCCTGGGAACGACTAGCGGAAAGCACAGATACGCAGTATTTT. Amino acid sequence: CAWERLAESTDTQYF.